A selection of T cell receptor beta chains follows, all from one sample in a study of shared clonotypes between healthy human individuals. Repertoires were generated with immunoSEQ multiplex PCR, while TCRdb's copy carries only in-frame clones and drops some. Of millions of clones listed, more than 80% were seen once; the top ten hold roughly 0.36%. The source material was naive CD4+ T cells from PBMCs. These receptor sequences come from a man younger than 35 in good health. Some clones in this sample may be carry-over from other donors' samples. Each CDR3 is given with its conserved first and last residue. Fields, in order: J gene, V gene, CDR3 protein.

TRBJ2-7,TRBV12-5,CASGFGTAAFPQYF
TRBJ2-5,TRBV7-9,CASSLGDGQETQYF
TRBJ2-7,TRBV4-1,CASSQSGQPPYEQYF
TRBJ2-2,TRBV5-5,CASSLGGTSGIRATGELFF
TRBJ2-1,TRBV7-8,CASSLITVMLFF
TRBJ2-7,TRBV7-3,CASSLGGASVVQYF
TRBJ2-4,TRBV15,CATSRTLPLKNIQYF
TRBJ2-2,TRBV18,CASSPLGTVNTGELFF
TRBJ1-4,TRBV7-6,CASSTGPSEKLFF
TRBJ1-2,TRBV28,CASSPETNYGYTF
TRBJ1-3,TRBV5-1,CASSRNPTGAGNTIYF
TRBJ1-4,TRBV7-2,CASSEGGFDEKLFF
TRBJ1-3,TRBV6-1,CASRPIGSGNTIYF
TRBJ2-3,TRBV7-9,CASSSLAGGPLVNTQYF
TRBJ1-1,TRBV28,CASSPSDRGPSLEAFF
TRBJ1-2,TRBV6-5,CASSPGTEIRVGYTF
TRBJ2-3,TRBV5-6,CASSVGTSGSIGTDTQYF
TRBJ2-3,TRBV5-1,CASKLPTGGTDTQYF
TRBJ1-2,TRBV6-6,CASSQDGTNYGYTF
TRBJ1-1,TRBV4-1,CASSRDLGGTEAFF
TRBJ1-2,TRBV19,CASSPGGDYGYTF
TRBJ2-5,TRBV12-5,CASGLARPGGETQYF
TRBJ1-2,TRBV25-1,CASSEWDWANYGYTF